This passage covers 28 T cell receptor beta chains from one sample sequenced in a study of cytomegalovirus exposure and HLA in healthy donors. 13 Jbeta primers and 60 Vbeta primers were used for the PCR. The assay was immunoSEQ multiplex PCR, and TCRdb's table has in-frame clones only and misses some. Among under 250,000 clones, roughly 82% were seen once, and the ten largest hold roughly 5.5%. Sequenced sample: PBMCs. The receptors originated from a man aged 40-50 years in good health and CMV-seropositive.

The V gene is TRBV18, the J gene TRBJ2-1; D is perhaps TRBD2 (6 bases). CDR1 is KGHSH, CDR2 LQKENI, per germline. The CDR3 contains 14 residues. V lost 6 bases to trimming and J lost 7 bases, with 16 bases between them. The CDR3 coding sequence is TGTGCCAGCTCCCCGGTGGAGGGTTGGAATGAGCAGTTCTTC. This sequence encodes CASSPVEGWNEQFF.

This rearrangement joins TRBV19 to TRBJ2-3, with 8 nucleotides matching TRBD1. Germline-derived CDR1 and CDR2 are LNHDA and SQIVND (reference sequence). There are 12 residues in the CDR3. V lost 8 bases and J lost 5; bases outside the gene matches: 3. CDR3 loop: CASGDRRDTQYF. The CDR3 coding sequence is TGTGCCAGTGGGGACAGGAGAGATACGCAGTATTTT.

The J gene is TRBJ2-7, the V gene TRBV10-3; TRBD1 agrees at 12 bases. The CDR3 runs 16 residues. Unmatched junction bases numbered 7, after V lost 3 bases and J lost 4 bases. Germline V gene data show CDR1 as ENHRY and CDR2 as SYGVKD. Here the CDR3 reads CAISDYGTGGLYEQYF. The DNA of the CDR3 is TGTGCCATCAGTGATTATGGGACAGGGGGCTTGTACGAGCAGTACTTC.

The chain uses TRBV9 and TRBJ2-1; D is unclear. Germline V lookup: CDR1 SGDLS, CDR2 YYNGEE. V was shortened by 4 bases and J by 5 bases, with 4 bases between the two germline ends. The CDR3 is 11 amino acids. The CDR3 is CASSPDNEQFF. The CDR3 DNA reads as TGTGCCAGCAGCCCAGACAATGAGCAGTTCTTC.

The chain joins TRBV9 to TRBJ2-7; 9 bases line up with TRBD2. This CDR3 comprises 15 residues. The junction had 7 bases not matched to a gene; V was cut back by 3 bases and J by 3 bases. The germline CDR1 and CDR2 sequences are SGDLS and YYNGEE. CDR3 loop: CASSGADSGSYEQYF. In DNA form, the CDR3 reads TGTGCCAGCAGCGGGGCCGATAGCGGGAGCTACGAGCAGTACTTC.

The CDR3 is CASSLLAGTGNEQFF. As DNA, the CDR3 is TGTGCCAGCAGCTTATTAGCGGGAACGGGGAATGAGCAGTTCTTC. The V and J genes are TRBV7-3 and TRBJ2-1, with 8 bases matching TRBD2. Germline V gives CDR1 SGHTA, CDR2 FQGTGA. With 2 bases clipped from V and 7 bases from J, the junction kept 7 bases outside the gene matches. This CDR3 region has 15 residues.

CDR3 DNA: TGTGCCAGCAGCTTAGTCCCCAGGGGTGAGGCCCAGTACTTC. This sequence encodes CASSLVPRGEAQYF. The genes are TRBV7-2 and TRBJ2-5; perhaps TRBD1 as D (6 bases). The CDR3 sequence is 14 residues long. CDR1 is SGHTA, CDR2 FQGNSA, per germline. V lost 1 base, J lost 9 bases, and 15 bases lay in between. The variable domain in full, with the rest retrieved from reference TRBV7-2 and TRBJ2-5, is GAGVSQSPSNKVTEKGKDVELRCDPISGHTALYWYRQSLGQGLEFLIYFQGNSAPDKSGLPSDRFSAERTGGSVSTLTIQRTQQEDSAVYLCASSLVPRGEAQYFGPGTRLLVL.

The chain is built from TRBV7-8 and TRBJ2-3, with 7 bases lining up with TRBD1. The germline V gene has CDR1 SGHVS and CDR2 FQNEAQ. There are 16 residues in the CDR3. The V gene end was trimmed by 4 bases and the J gene end by 0 bases; junction bases not matched to a gene: 7. The CDR3 nucleotides read TGTGCCAGCAGCTCCGCCGGGACAGCTAGCACAGATACGCAGTATTTT. It translates to CASSSAGTASTDTQYF.

J is TRBJ2-7 and V is TRBV29-1; the match to TRBD1 covers 9 bases. V shed 7 bases, J shed 5 bases, and the junction held 6 bases outside the gene matches. From germline, CDR1 is SQVTM and CDR2 ANQGSEA. This CDR3 region has 12 residues. CDR3 residues: CSAKGQGDEQYV. CDR3 nucleotide sequence: TGCAGCGCCAAGGGACAGGGTGACGAGCAGTACGTC.

CDR3 in DNA: TGTGCCAGCAGCCTGGGACAGGGTTCCGGGGAGCTGTTTTTT. Protein: CASSLGQGSGELFF. The rearrangement joins TRBV13 to TRBJ2-2; 9 nucleotides agree with TRBD1. V shed 5 bases and J 6 bases; nucleotides not matched to a gene: 4. Germline V lookup: CDR1 PRHDT, CDR2 FYEKMQ (reference sequence). The CDR3 spans 14 residues.

The rearrangement uses TRBV6-1 and TRBJ2-7, with 9 bases matching TRBD1. Germline lookup yields CDR1 MNHNS and CDR2 SASEGT. This CDR3 has 16 amino acids. J was trimmed by 3 bases and V by 4 bases; bases with no gene match: 10. CDR3 protein: CASSAITGGGVYEQYF. The CDR3 nucleotides are TGTGCCAGCAGTGCTATTACAGGGGGCGGTGTCTACGAGCAGTACTTC.

This chain links TRBV5-5 with TRBJ2-7, with TRBD1 identical over 9 bases. The V segment lost 6 bases and the J segment 2 bases; nucleotides outside the gene matches: 6. This CDR3 has 14 residues. Germline CDR1 and CDR2: SGHKS and YYEKEE (reference sequence). The CDR3, as DNA: TGTGCCAGCAATTCGGGACAGGGTCCCTACGAGCAGTACGTC. This encodes CASNSGQGPYEQYV.

This chain links TRBV6-1 with TRBJ1-3; perhaps TRBD1 as D (5 bases). There are 12 residues in the CDR3. V was cut by 4 bases and J by 8 bases, with 9 bases left in between. Germline CDR1 is MNHNS and CDR2 is SASEGT. The CDR3 nucleotides are TGTGCCAGCAGTGTCTGGGGGGACACCATATATTTT. Amino acid sequence: CASSVWGDTIYF.

The chain is built from TRBV18 and TRBJ2-2, with TRBD1 matching over 9 bases. V dropped 5 bases and J dropped 5; count of bases not matched to a gene: 0. Germline V gene data show CDR1 as KGHSH and CDR2 as LQKENI. The CDR3 covers 13 residues. The CDR3: CASSGQGTGELFF. CDR3 bases: TGTGCCAGCTCAGGACAGGGGACCGGGGAGCTGTTTTTT.

This rearrangement joins TRBV5-1 to TRBJ1-3; D uncertain. V lost 0 bases and J lost 3, with 10 bases in between. The CDR3 covers 15 residues. Germline CDR1 reads SGHRS; CDR2 reads YFSETQ. CDR3 in amino acids: CASSLAGAGGNTIYF. The CDR3 DNA is TGCGCCAGCAGCTTGGCCGGAGCGGGTGGAAACACCATATATTTT.

The V gene is TRBV5-1, the J gene TRBJ2-2, with TRBD2 matching over 14 bases. Germline values: CDR1 SGHRS, CDR2 YFSETQ. CDR3 length equals 18 residues. The ends lost 0 bases at V and 3 bases at J; junction bases unmatched: 4. The CDR3 region has the DNA TGCGCCAGCAGCTTGGGGACTAGCGGGAGGCCTTACACCGGGGAGCTGTTTTTT. Its protein product is CASSLGTSGRPYTGELFF.

The rearrangement joins TRBV20-1 to TRBJ1-2; no firm D call. Germline V CDR1 and CDR2: DFQATT, SNEGSKA (reference sequence). The CDR3 has 11 amino acids. The V gene lost 0 bases and the J gene lost 8 bases, with 7 bases spanning the gap. CDR3 coding DNA: TGCAGTGCTAGAGATCCGGGAGGCTACACCTTC. Encoded protein: CSARDPGGYTF.

V usage is TRBV23-1 and J usage is TRBJ2-7; D perhaps matches TRBD2 (5 bases). TRBV23-1 is an open reading frame, and its role is uncertain. The CDR3 spans 16 residues. The V end was cut by 4 bases, the J end by 5 bases, with 21 bases between. CDR3: CASSLSAEVLGDEQYV. CDR3 coding DNA: TGCGCCAGCAGTCTATCAGCGGAGGTTCTTGGAGACGAGCAGTACGTC.

The chain carries TRBV11-1 and TRBJ1-1; D uncertain. CDR1 is SGHAT, CDR2 FQDESV, per germline (reference sequence). V lost 2 bases to trimming and J lost 7 bases, with 11 bases between them. This CDR3 is 13 amino acids long. CDR3 nucleotide sequence: TGTGCCAGCAGCTTACCCGCGACTGTTGAAGCTTTCTTT. Encoded protein: CASSLPATVEAFF.

This clone appeared a single time. This chain links TRBV7-6 with TRBJ2-1; 12 nucleotides match TRBD2. In germline, CDR1 is SGHVS, CDR2 FNYEAQ. The length of the CDR3 is 20 residues. Unmatched junction bases numbered 14, after V lost 5 bases and J lost 0 bases. CDR3 coding DNA: TGTGCCAGCAGCCCCCAGAGGAGACTAGCGGGGGAAAGCTCCTACAATGAGCAGTTCTTC. Encoded protein: CASSPQRRLAGESSYNEQFF.

This clone was counted between two and nine times. J is TRBJ2-5 and V is TRBV19; D is perhaps TRBD1 (5 bases). Trimming removed 2 bases at V and 5 bases at J, with 9 bases between. Germline V lookup: CDR1 LNHDA, CDR2 SQIVND (reference sequence). The CDR3 runs to 13 residues. The CDR3 is CASSIIQAETQYF. The CDR3 nucleotides are TGTGCCAGTAGTATAATACAGGCGGAGACCCAGTACTTC.

The V call is TRBV7-9, the J call TRBJ2-7, with D possibly TRBD2 on 5 matching bases. Germline values: CDR1 SEHNR, CDR2 FQNEAQ (reference sequence). The CDR3 contains 13 residues. Trimming took off 2 bases at V and 6 bases at J, with 11 bases between the two ends. DNA for the CDR3: TGTGCCAGCAGCTTATCAGCTCGGGGCGAGCAGTACTTC. This encodes CASSLSARGEQYF.

The J gene is TRBJ2-1, the V gene TRBV5-4; 8 bases line up with TRBD2. CDR1 is SGHNT, CDR2 YYREEE, per germline (reference sequence). The ends lost 4 bases at V and 6 bases at J; junction bases unmatched: 9. The CDR3 contains 15 residues. The CDR3 protein is CASSQLWREVNEQFF. DNA for the CDR3: TGTGCCAGCAGCCAACTTTGGCGGGAGGTCAATGAGCAGTTCTTC.

The rearrangement joins TRBV7-9 to TRBJ2-6; D perhaps matches TRBD1 (5 bases). This CDR3 region has 17 residues. Trimming took 5 bases from V and 0 from J, leaving 14 bases between them. CDR1 is SEHNR, CDR2 FQNEAQ, per germline (reference sequence). CDR3 sequence reads: CASSLRQQSSGANVLTF. In DNA form, the CDR3 reads TGTGCCAGCAGCCTCCGACAGCAAAGCTCTGGGGCCAACGTCCTGACTTTC.

The CDR3 loop is CASSVVGGTNTGELFF. Here the CDR3 DNA reads TGTGCCAGCAGCGTAGTGGGGGGAACGAACACCGGGGAGCTGTTTTTT. This rearrangement joins TRBV9 to TRBJ2-2; D may be TRBD2 (6 bases). Per the germline V gene, CDR1 is SGDLS and CDR2 is YYNGEE. CDR3 size: 16 residues. Deletions cut 0 bases from V and 0 bases from J, with 9 bases between.

This clone was seen once. The chain carries TRBV19 and TRBJ2-1, with 9 bases lining up with TRBD2. Germline CDR1 reads LNHDA; CDR2 reads SQIVND (reference sequence). The CDR3 length is 15 residues. The V and J ends lost 5 bases and 4 bases, in that order; junction bases with no gene match: 6. The CDR3 reads CASSSGTSFYNEQFF. The CDR3 DNA reads TGTGCCAGTAGTTCCGGGACTAGCTTTTACAATGAGCAGTTCTTC.

This clone was recorded only once. The CDR3 DNA reads TGTGCCAGCAGCTTGGCCCCGACAGGCAGCTCCTACAATGAGCAGTTCTTC. Its translation: CASSLAPTGSSYNEQFF. The V gene is TRBV5-4, the J gene TRBJ2-1; possible D gene TRBD1, 6 bases. The germline CDR1 and CDR2 sequences are SGHNT and YYREEE (reference sequence). The CDR3 consists of 17 residues. Trimming shortened V by 0 bases and J by 0 bases, and 13 bases separated the two germline ends.

The chain carries TRBV6-1 and TRBJ1-2; 7 bases align to TRBD1. In germline, CDR1 is MNHNS, CDR2 SASEGT. The CDR3 extends over 14 amino acids. Trimming at V came to 4 bases and at J to 4 bases, leaving 6 bases not matched to a gene. CDR3 in amino acids: CASSGSKGAYGYTF. The CDR3 DNA sequence: TGTGCCAGCAGTGGCTCCAAGGGGGCCTATGGCTACACCTTC.